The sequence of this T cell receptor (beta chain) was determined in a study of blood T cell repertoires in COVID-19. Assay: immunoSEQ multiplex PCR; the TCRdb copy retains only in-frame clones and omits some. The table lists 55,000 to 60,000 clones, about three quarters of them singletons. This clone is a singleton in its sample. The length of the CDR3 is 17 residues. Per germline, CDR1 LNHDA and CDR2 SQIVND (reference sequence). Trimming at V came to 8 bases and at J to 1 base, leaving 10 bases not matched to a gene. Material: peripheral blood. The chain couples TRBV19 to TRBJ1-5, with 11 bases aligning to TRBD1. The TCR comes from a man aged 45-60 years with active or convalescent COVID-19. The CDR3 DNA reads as TGTGCCAGTGCTCAAGGGACAGGGGGTAGGAGCAATCAGCCCCAGCATTTT. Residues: CASAQGTGGRSNQPQHF. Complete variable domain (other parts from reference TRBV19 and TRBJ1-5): DGGITQSPKYLFRKEGQNVTLSCEQNLNHDAMYWYRQDPGQGLRLIYYSQIVNDFQKGDIAEGYSVSREKKESFPLTVTSAQKNPTAFYLCASAQGTGGRSNQPQHFGDGTRLSIL.